The present T cell receptor beta chain was sequenced within a study of glioma-infiltrating T cells after dendritic cell vaccination. Study conclusions and caveats: Only a small number of patients had complete blood and tumor samples.

The table came from immunoSEQ multiplex PCR; TCRdb's copy has only in-frame clones and leaves some out. This sample carries 80,000 to 100,000 clones, around three quarters of them seen once, and the ten largest clones take less than 7%. A remark on this clone: Its antigen is as yet unknown.

V shed 6 bases and J shed 0 bases, with 12 bases lying between them. CDR1 and CDR2 (germline): SQVTM, ANQGSEA. This CDR3 contains 13 residues. The sequence derives from a human donor with glioblastoma. Here the sequenced sample was blood, taken before dendritic cell vaccination. V usage is TRBV29-1 and J usage is TRBJ2-7; D perhaps matches TRBD1 (7 bases). CDR3 sequence reads: CSVTGRSSYEQYF. CDR3 nucleotide sequence: TGCAGCGTGACAGGGAGGAGCTCCTACGAGCAGTACTTC.